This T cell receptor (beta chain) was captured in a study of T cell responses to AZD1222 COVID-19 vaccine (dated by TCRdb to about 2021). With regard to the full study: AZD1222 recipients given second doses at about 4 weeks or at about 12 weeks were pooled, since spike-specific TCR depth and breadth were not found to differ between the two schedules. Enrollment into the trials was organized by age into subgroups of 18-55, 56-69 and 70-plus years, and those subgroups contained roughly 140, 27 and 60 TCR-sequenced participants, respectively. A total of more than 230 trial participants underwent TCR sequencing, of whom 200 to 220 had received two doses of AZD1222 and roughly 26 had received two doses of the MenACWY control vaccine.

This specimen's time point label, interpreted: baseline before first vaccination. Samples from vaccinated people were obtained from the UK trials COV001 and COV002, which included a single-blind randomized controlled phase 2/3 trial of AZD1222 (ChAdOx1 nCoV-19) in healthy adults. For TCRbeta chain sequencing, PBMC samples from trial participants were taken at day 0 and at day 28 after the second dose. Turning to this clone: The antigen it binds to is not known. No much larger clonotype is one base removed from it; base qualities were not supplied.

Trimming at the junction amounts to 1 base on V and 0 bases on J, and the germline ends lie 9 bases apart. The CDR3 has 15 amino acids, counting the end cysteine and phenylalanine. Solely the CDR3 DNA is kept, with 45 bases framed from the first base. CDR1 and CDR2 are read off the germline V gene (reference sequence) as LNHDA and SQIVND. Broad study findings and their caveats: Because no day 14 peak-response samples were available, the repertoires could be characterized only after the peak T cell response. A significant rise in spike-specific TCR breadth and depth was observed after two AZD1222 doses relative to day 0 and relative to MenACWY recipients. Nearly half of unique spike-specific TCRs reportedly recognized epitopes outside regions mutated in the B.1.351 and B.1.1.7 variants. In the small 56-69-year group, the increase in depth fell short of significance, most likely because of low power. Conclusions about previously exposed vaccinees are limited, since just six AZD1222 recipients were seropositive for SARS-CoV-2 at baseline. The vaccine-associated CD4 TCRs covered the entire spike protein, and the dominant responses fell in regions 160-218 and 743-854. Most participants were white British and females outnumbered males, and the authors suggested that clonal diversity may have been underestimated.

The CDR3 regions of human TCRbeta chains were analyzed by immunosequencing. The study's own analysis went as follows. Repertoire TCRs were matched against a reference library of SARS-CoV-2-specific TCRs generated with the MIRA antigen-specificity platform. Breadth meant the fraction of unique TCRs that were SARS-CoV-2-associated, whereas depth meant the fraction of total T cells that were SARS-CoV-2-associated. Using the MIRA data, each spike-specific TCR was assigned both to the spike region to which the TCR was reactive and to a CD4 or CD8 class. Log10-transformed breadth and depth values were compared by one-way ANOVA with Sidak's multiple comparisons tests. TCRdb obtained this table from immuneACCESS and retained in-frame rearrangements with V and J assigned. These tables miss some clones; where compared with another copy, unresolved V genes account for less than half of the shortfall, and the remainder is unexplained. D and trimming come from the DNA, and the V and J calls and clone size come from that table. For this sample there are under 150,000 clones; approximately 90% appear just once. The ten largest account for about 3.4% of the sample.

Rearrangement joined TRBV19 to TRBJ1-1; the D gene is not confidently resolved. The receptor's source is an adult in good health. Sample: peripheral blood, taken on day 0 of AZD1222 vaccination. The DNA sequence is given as TGTGCCAGTAGTATAGGAGGAGGGATGAACACTGAAGCTTTCTTT. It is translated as CASSIGGGMNTEAFF.